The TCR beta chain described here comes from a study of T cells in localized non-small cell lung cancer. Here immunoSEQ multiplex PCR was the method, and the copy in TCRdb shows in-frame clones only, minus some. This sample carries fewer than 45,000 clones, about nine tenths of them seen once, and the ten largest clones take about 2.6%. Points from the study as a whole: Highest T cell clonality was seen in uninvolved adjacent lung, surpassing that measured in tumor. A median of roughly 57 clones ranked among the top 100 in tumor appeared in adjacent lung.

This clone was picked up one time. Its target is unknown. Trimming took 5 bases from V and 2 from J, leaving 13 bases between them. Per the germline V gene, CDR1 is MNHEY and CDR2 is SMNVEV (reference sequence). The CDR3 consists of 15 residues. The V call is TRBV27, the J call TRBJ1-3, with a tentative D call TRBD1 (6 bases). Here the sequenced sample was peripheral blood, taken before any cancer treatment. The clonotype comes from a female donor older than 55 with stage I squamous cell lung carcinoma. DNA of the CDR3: TGTGCCAGCAGTAAGGACAGAGAAACTGGAAACACCATATATTTT. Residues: CASSKDRETGNTIYF.